The T cell receptor (beta chain) described here comes from a study of control samples from healthy donors and cancer patients. This clone has more than one count but fewer than ten. Libraries were prepared by immunoSEQ multiplex PCR; TCRdb keeps only in-frame clonotypes and omits some of them. The sample shows 250,000 to 300,000 clones, roughly 87% of them seen only once. The CDR3 covers 15 residues. The V end lost 3 bases, the J end lost 6 bases, and 17 bases lay between the germline ends. Germline V gives CDR1 KGHSH, CDR2 LQKENI. The sample comprised PBMCs. The sequence was collected from a woman aged 55-69 years with lung cancer. The chain joins TRBV18 to TRBJ1-2, with D maybe TRBD1 (5 bases). The CDR3 DNA follows: TGTGCCAGCTCACCGAGGGGATTAGGGGTCCATGGCTACACCTTC. This sequence encodes CASSPRGLGVHGYTF.